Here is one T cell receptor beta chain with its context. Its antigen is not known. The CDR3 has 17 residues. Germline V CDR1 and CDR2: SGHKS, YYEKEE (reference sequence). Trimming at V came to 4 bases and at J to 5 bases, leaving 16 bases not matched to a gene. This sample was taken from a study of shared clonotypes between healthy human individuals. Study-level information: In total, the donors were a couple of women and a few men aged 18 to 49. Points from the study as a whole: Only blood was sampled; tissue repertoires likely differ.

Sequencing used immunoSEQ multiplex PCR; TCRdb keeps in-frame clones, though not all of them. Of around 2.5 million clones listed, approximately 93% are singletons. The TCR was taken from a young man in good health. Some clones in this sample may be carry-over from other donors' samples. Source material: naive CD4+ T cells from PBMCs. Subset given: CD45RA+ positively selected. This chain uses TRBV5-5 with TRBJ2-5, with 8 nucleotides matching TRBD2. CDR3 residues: CASSTGPQAGGWETQYF. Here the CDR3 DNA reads TGTGCCAGCAGCACGGGTCCACAGGCGGGGGGCTGGGAGACCCAGTACTTC. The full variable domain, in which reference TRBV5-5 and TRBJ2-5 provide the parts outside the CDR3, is DAGVTQSPTHLIKTRGQQVTLRCSPISGHKSVSWYQQVLGQGPQFIFQYYEKEERGRGNFPDRFSARQFPNYSSELNVNALLLGDSALYLCASSTGPQAGGWETQYFGPGTRLLVL.